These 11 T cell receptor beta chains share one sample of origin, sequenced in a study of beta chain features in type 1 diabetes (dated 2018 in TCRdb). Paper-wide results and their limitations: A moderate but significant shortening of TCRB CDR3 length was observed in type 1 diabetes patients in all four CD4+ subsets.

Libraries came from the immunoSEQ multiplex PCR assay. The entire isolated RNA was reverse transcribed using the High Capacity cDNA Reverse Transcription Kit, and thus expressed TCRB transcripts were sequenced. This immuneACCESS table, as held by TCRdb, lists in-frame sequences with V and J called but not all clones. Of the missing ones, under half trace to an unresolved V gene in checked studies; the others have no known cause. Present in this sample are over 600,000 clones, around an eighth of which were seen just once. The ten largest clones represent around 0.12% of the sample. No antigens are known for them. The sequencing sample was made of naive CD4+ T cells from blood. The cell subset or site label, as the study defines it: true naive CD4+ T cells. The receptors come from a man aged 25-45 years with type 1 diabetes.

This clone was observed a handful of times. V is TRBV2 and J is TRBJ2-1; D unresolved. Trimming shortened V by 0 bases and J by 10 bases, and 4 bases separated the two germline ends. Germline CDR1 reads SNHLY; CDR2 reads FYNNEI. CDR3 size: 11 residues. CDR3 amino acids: CASSEADEQFF. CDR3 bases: TGTGCCAGCAGTGAAGCGGACGAGCAGTTCTTC.

The CDR3 DNA sequence: TGTGCCAGCAGCGATTATAGCAATCAGCCCCAGCATTTT. It yields the protein CASSDYSNQPQHF. The rearrangement joins TRBV7-2 to TRBJ1-5; unclear D gene. V lost 5 bases and J 0 bases, leaving 5 bases between the germline ends. This CDR3 has 13 residues. Per germline, CDR1 SGHTA and CDR2 FQGNSA.

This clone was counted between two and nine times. CDR3 sequence reads: CASSFRQSSSGANVLTF. Here the CDR3 DNA reads TGTGCCAGCAGTTTTCGACAGTCAAGCTCTGGGGCCAACGTCCTGACTTTC. The rearrangement joins TRBV28 to TRBJ2-6; D is perhaps TRBD1 (5 bases). This CDR3 has 17 amino acids. Germline CDR1 MDHEN, CDR2 SYDVKM. The V end was cut by 3 bases, the J end by 0 bases, with 12 bases between.

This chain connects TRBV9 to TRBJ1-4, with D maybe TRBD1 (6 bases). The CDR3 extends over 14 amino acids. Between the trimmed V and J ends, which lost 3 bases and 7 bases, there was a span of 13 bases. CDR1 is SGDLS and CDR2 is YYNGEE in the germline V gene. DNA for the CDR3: TGTGCCAGCAGCGGTGGACAGTTGGCTGAAAAACTGTTTTTT. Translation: CASSGGQLAEKLFF.

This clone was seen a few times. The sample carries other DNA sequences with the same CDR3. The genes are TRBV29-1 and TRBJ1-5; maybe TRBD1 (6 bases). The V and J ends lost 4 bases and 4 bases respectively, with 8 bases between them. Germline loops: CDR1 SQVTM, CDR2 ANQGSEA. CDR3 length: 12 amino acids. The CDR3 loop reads CSVAGTNQPQHF. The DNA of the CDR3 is TGCAGCGTTGCAGGGACAAATCAGCCCCAGCATTTT.

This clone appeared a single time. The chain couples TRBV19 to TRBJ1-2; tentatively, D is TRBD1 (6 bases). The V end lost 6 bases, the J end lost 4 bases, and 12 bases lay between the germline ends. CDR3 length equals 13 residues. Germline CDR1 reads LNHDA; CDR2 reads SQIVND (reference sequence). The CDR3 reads CASSTGNTYGYTF. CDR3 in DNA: TGTGCCAGTAGCACAGGGAATACCTATGGCTACACCTTC.

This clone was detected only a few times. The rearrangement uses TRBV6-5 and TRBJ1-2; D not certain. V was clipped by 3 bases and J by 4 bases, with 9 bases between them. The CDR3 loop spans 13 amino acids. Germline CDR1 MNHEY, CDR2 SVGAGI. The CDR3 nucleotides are TGTGCCAGCAGTTATACTGCCCGCTATGGCTACACCTTC. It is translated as CASSYTARYGYTF.

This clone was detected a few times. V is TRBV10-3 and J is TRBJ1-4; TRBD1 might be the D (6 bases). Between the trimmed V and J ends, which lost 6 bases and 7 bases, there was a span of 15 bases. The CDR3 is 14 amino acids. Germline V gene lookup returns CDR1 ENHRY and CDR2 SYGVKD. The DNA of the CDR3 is TGTGCCATCAGCCGCGGGACAACTGGTGAAAAACTGTTTTTT. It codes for CAISRGTTGEKLFF.

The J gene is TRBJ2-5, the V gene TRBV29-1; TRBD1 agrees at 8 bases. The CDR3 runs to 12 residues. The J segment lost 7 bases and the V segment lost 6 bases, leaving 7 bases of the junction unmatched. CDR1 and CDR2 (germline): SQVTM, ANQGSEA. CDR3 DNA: TGCAGCGTCGGACAGGGAGGAGTGACCCAGTACTTC. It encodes CSVGQGGVTQYF.

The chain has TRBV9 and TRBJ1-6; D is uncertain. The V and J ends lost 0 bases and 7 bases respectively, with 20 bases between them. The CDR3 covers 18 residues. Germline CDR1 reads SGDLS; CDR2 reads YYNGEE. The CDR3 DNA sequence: TGTGCCAGCAGCGTAGGTGAAGGAACGGTCGGCAGAAATTCACCCCTCCACTTT. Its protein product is CASSVGEGTVGRNSPLHF.

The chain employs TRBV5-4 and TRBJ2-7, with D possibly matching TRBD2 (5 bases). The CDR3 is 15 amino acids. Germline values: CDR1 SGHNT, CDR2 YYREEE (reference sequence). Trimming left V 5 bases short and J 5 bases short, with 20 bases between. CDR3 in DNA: TGTGCCAGCAGTTTCGACCGAGGTAGCGTCCACGAGCAGTACTTC. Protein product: CASSFDRGSVHEQYF. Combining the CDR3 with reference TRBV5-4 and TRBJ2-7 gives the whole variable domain ETGVTQSPTHLIKTRGQQVTLRCSSQSGHNTVSWYQQALGQGPQFIFQYYREEENGRGNFPPRFSGLQFPNYSSELNVNALELDDSALYLCASSFDRGSVHEQYFGPGTRLTVT.